Below, 8 T cell receptor beta chains from the same sample are listed, as sequenced in a study of T cell changes during pregnancy in multiple sclerosis. Sequencing was performed with immunoSEQ multiplex PCR; in TCRdb, only in-frame clones are kept and a portion is missing. This sample carries approximately 30,000 clones, about nine tenths of them seen once, and the ten largest clones take around a tenth. This specimen was CD8+ T cells from peripheral blood mononuclear cells, taken in the first trimester of pregnancy. Receptors originate from a female donor with multiple sclerosis, enrolled in a pregnancy study.

The V call is TRBV6-1, the J call TRBJ2-3; 7 bases align to TRBD1. The CDR3 consists of 14 residues. Germline lookup yields CDR1 MNHNS and CDR2 SASEGT. J gave up 4 bases and V 1 base, and 2 bases lay outside the gene matches. Written as DNA, the CDR3 is TGTGCCAGCAGTGAAGGACAGGGTGCAGATACGCAGTATTTT. Protein: CASSEGQGADTQYF.

This rearrangement joins TRBV28 to TRBJ2-3, with a possible D match to TRBD1 (6 bases). This CDR3 has 15 amino acids. Deletions cut 5 bases from V and 2 bases from J, with 14 bases between. Germline V CDR1 and CDR2: MDHEN, SYDVKM. The CDR3 DNA is TGTGCCAGCAGTCTGACAGGCAAACCCACAGATACGCAGTATTTT. This sequence encodes CASSLTGKPTDTQYF.

This clone showed up many times. V is TRBV7-9 and J is TRBJ2-6; D unresolved. Germline CDR1 reads SEHNR; CDR2 reads FQNEAQ (reference sequence). Trimming took off 9 bases at V and 0 bases at J, with 18 bases between the two ends. CDR3 length: 17 amino acids. CDR3 DNA: TGTGCCAGTTATTTGTCAAAGTCGAGCTCTGGGGCCAACGTCCTGACTTTC. Protein product: CASYLSKSSSGANVLTF.

The chain recombines TRBV5-4 with TRBJ1-2; D not certain. This CDR3 is 15 amino acids long. The V gene's germline CDR1 is SGHNT and CDR2 YYREEE (reference sequence). The V and J ends lost 0 bases and 8 bases respectively, with 17 bases between them. CDR3 coding DNA: TGTGCCAGCAGCTTGGCGCCAAAAACTATGGAGGGCTACACCTTC. This sequence encodes CASSLAPKTMEGYTF. Full variable domain (remainder filled in from reference TRBV5-4 and TRBJ1-2): ETGVTQSPTHLIKTRGQQVTLRCSSQSGHNTVSWYQQALGQGPQFIFQYYREEENGRGNFPPRFSGLQFPNYSSELNVNALELDDSALYLCASSLAPKTMEGYTFGSGTRLTVV.

The chain recombines TRBV2 with TRBJ2-5, with D maybe TRBD2 (5 bases). The germline V and J ends were trimmed by 4 bases and 2 bases, with 17 bases remaining between them. The length of the CDR3 is 16 residues. Germline V lookup: CDR1 SNHLY, CDR2 FYNNEI. The CDR3 coding sequence is TGTGCCAGCAGTGTCAGGCTCGGAGCGGCACAAGAGACCCAGTACTTC. Protein product: CASSVRLGAAQETQYF.

This clone was detected once. This sequence joins TRBV4-3 and TRBJ2-5; TRBD1 might be the D (6 bases). Deletions cut 0 bases from V and 0 bases from J, with 8 bases between. Germline-derived CDR1 and CDR2 are LGHNA and YSLEER. This CDR3 region has 15 residues. CDR3 DNA: TGCGCCAGCAGCCAAGACTGGGACAACCAAGAGACCCAGTACTTC. It specifies CASSQDWDNQETQYF.

The chain couples TRBV9 to TRBJ1-1; TRBD1 aligns across 9 bases. This CDR3 contains 12 residues. V shed 2 bases and J 10 bases; nucleotides not matched to a gene: 3. The germline V gene has CDR1 SGDLS and CDR2 YYNGEE. The CDR3 coding sequence is TGTGCCAGCAGCGTCGGACAGGGGAGAGCTTTCTTT. As protein: CASSVGQGRAFF.

This clone has only a few counts. This chain joins TRBV28 and TRBJ2-7; 7 positions match TRBD2. The CDR3 is made up of 15 amino acids. Germline CDR1 reads MDHEN; CDR2 reads SYDVKM. V trimming: 1 base; J trimming: 4 bases; junction bases outside the gene matches: 7. The CDR3: CASSLLGGPLYEQYF. The DNA of the CDR3 is TGTGCCAGCAGTTTATTGGGAGGGCCTTTGTACGAGCAGTACTTC.